This TCR beta chain was retrieved from a study of early T cells in non-severe SARS-CoV-2 infection. Germline values: CDR1 DFQATT, CDR2 SNEGSKA (reference sequence). V was trimmed by 1 base and J by 5 bases, leaving 14 bases between them. This CDR3 is built from 14 residues. Each CDR3 protein gets one entry after TCRdb re-called the 5' RACE reads with MiXCR. The data contain about 64,000 distinct CDR3 sequences, approximately 11% of them singletons. This TCR was sampled from an adult who was a healthcare worker with PCR-confirmed SARS-CoV-2 infection or an uninfected control (not recorded which). The chain couples TRBV20-1 to TRBJ2-5, with a weak D call TRBD2 (5 bases). This specimen consisted of whole blood, obtained at baseline. This chain's CDR3 is CSARGGSSLETQYF. DNA for the CDR3: TGCAGTGCTAGAGGTGGGTCTAGCCTGGAGACCCAGTACTTC.